These T cell receptor beta chains were read from a single sample in a study of T-cell reconstitution after alpha-beta-depleted transplantation in children. TCRdb processed the PCR reads anew with MiXCR; each CDR3 protein has one entry. Of around 600,000 distinct CDR3 sequences in the sample, around a sixth were seen once. Material: PBMCs from the stem cell graft donor, obtained from the stem cell graft. Receptor source: a human donor who donated a stem cell graft to a child with acute myeloid leukemia. Both conserved end residues are part of each CDR3. D genes are given only for firm matches. Some rows mark clone size as missing; the rest say once, few, many or name a class of expanded clone.

d_gene,j_gene,abundance,v_gene,CDR3aa,CDR3nt
-,TRBJ2-3,many,TRBV5-6,CASSLVRDLADTQYF,TGTGCCAGCAGCTTGGTAAGGGATCTAGCAGATACGCAGTATTTT
TRBD1,TRBJ1-2,-,TRBV6-5,CASSYTNRGHGYTF,TGTGCCAGCAGCTACACCAACAGGGGACATGGCTACACCTTC
-,TRBJ1-2,-,TRBV10-2,CASSERFFGGIGYTF,TGCGCCAGCAGTGAGAGGTTTTTCGGGGGAATTGGCTACACCTTC
-,TRBJ2-5,few,TRBV12-3/TRBV12-4,CASSFYGARETQYF,TGTGCCAGCAGTTTCTACGGGGCTCGGGAGACCCAGTACTTC
-,TRBJ1-2,many,TRBV29-1,CSVGPTGMTNYGYTF,TGCAGCGTTGGTCCAACTGGGATGACTAACTATGGCTACACCTTC
TRBD1,TRBJ1-5,-,TRBV20-1,CSARPPGTDSNQPQHF,TGCAGTGCTAGACCCCCCGGGACAGATAGCAATCAGCCCCAGCATTTT
-,TRBJ1-5,-,TRBV7-9,CASSSAGTQPQHF,TGTGCCAGCAGCTCGGCGGGGACTCAGCCCCAGCATTTT
TRBD2,TRBJ2-7,few,TRBV4-3,CASSQEAGGFYEQYF,TGCGCCAGCAGCCAAGAGGCCGGGGGGTTCTACGAGCAGTACTTC
-,TRBJ2-1,many,TRBV29-1,CSVGASEQFF,TGCAGCGTTGGCGCTTCTGAGCAGTTCTTC
-,TRBJ2-5,many,TRBV7-2,CASSLEARRATQYF,TGTGCCAGCAGCTTAGAGGCCAGACGCGCGACCCAGTACTTC
TRBD1,TRBJ1-1,many,TRBV28,CASRRLTGSEAFF,TGTGCCAGCAGACGTCTGACAGGGTCTGAAGCTTTCTTT
TRBD1,TRBJ1-6,many,TRBV25-1,CASKDRNSPLHF,TGTGCCAGCAAGGACAGGAATTCACCCCTCCACTTT
TRBD2,TRBJ2-2,-,TRBV9,CASRLAGTNTGELFF,TGTGCCAGCCGGCTAGCGGGGACCAACACCGGGGAGCTGTTTTTT
TRBD2,TRBJ2-6,-,TRBV7-8,CASSFYERGAISGANVLTF,TGTGCCAGCAGCTTTTATGAGCGGGGGGCCATCTCTGGGGCCAACGTCCTGACTTTC
TRBD1,TRBJ2-2,many,TRBV20-1,CSAVTGRGTGELFF,TGCAGTGCTGTGACAGGGCGCGGCACCGGGGAGCTGTTTTTT
-,TRBJ1-5,many,TRBV9,CASSEGGHSNQPQHF,TGTGCCAGCAGCGAGGGGGGGCATAGCAATCAGCCCCAGCATTTT
-,TRBJ1-1,many,TRBV20-1,CSARPPYDSWNTEAFF,TGCAGTGCTAGACCCCCTTATGACTCTTGGAACACTGAAGCTTTCTTT
-,TRBJ2-1,many,TRBV12-3/TRBV12-4,CASSSGAWGHNEQFF,TGTGCCAGCAGCTCGGGAGCGTGGGGACACAATGAGCAGTTCTTC
-,TRBJ2-1,many,TRBV12-3/TRBV12-4,CASRNYNEQFF,TGTGCCAGCAGGAACTACAATGAGCAGTTCTTC
TRBD1,TRBJ2-1,-,TRBV29-1,CSVEPPTGPFYNEQFF,TGCAGCGTTGAACCTCCGACAGGGCCTTTCTACAATGAGCAGTTCTTC
-,TRBJ1-2,-,TRBV29-1,CSVTLLGIRGQGYTF,TGCAGCGTCACCCTTCTCGGGATTCGAGGGCAAGGCTACACCTTC
-,TRBJ2-2,many,TRBV7-2,CASSTHRDTGELFF,TGTGCCAGCAGCACCCACAGGGACACCGGGGAGCTGTTTTTT
TRBD2,TRBJ2-7,-,TRBV20-1,CSAGASGGLGEQYF,TGCAGTGCTGGGGCTAGCGGGGGTTTGGGGGAGCAGTACTTC
TRBD1,TRBJ2-1,-,TRBV5-1,CASSRETGRYNEQFF,TGCGCCAGCAGCAGGGAGACAGGGCGGTACAATGAGCAGTTCTTC
-,TRBJ2-1,few,TRBV20-1,CSASWGSSYNEQFF,TGCAGTGCTAGTTGGGGGAGCTCCTACAATGAGCAGTTCTTC
TRBD2,TRBJ2-1,-,TRBV7-2,CASKEKLAGNEQFF,TGTGCCAGCAAAGAGAAACTAGCGGGGAATGAGCAGTTCTTC
TRBD2,TRBJ2-3,many,TRBV29-1,CSVVPGLAGDTQYF,TGCAGCGTGGTTCCGGGACTAGCAGGAGATACGCAGTATTTT
-,TRBJ2-3,-,TRBV7-2,CASSLAGGRHTQYF,TGTGCCAGCAGCTTAGCGGGGGGCCGCCATACGCAGTATTTT
-,TRBJ2-4,-,TRBV21-1,CASSKGLKGDIPKNIQYF,TGTGCCAGCAGCAAAGGTTTAAAGGGGGACATCCCCAAAAACATTCAGTACTTC
-,TRBJ1-5,-,TRBV6-1,CASLGGAQSQPQHF,TGTGCCAGCTTGGGGGGGGCGCAGAGTCAGCCCCAGCATTTT
TRBD1,TRBJ1-5,-,TRBV5-6,CASSQTRTGLGSNQPQHF,TGTGCCAGCAGCCAAACCCGGACAGGGCTGGGTAGCAATCAGCCCCAGCATTTT